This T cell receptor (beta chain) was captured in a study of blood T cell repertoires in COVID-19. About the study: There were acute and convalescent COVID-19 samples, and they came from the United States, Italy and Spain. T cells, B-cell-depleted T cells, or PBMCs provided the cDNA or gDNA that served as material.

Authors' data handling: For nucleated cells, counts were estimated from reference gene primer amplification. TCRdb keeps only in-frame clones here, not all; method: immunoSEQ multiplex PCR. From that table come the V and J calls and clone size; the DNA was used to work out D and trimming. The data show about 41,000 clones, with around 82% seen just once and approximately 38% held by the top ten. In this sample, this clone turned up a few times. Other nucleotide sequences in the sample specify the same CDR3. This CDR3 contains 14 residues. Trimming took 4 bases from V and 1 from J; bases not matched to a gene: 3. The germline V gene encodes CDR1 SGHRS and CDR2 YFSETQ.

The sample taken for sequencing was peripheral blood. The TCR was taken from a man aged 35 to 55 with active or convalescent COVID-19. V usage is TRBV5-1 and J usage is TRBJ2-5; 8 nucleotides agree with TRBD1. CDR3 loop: CASSPGQAQETQYF. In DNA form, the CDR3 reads TGCGCCAGCAGCCCGGGACAGGCCCAAGAGACCCAGTACTTC.